This T cell receptor beta chain was captured by sequencing in a study of blood T cell repertoires in COVID-19. Whole-study context: Sites in the United States, Italy and Spain provided acute and convalescent COVID-19 samples. PBMCs, B-cell-depleted T cells, or T cells were the source of the cDNA or gDNA that made up the material.

How the authors handled the data: Amplification from reference gene primers served as the basis for estimated nucleated cell counts. The assay was immunoSEQ multiplex PCR, and TCRdb's table has in-frame clones only and misses some. The DNA gave D and trimming, while V, J and clone size come from that table. The table records roughly 300,000 clones, roughly 88% of them present only once. This CDR3 comprises 14 residues. The V gene's germline CDR1 is SEHNR and CDR2 FQNEAQ (reference sequence). V was pared by 4 bases and J by 2 bases, with 4 bases of the junction left unmatched. This receptor was identified in a man aged 18-30 years with active or convalescent COVID-19. This sequence joins TRBV7-9 and TRBJ2-7; 8 bases fit TRBD2. Sample: peripheral blood. The CDR3 sequence is CASSSGRVTYEQYF. The CDR3 region has the DNA TGTGCCAGCAGCTCCGGGAGGGTGACCTACGAGCAGTACTTC.